A single sample gave rise to the 31 T cell receptor beta chains below, sequenced in a study of cytomegalovirus exposure and HLA in healthy donors. This PCR relied on a set of 60 Vbeta primers and 13 Jbeta primers. Only in-frame clones appear in the TCRdb table, and some are missing; sequencing was by immunoSEQ multiplex PCR. The sample shows about 170,000 clones, roughly 80% of them seen only once. Sequenced: PBMCs. These receptors all stem from a male donor in good health and CMV-seronegative.

The chain links TRBV7-2 to TRBJ2-3; 10 bases fit TRBD2. The trim removed 2 bases at V and 8 bases at J, leaving 4 bases unmatched. The CDR3 spans 14 residues. Looked up from germline, CDR1 is SGHTA and CDR2 is FQGNSA. The CDR3, as DNA: TGTGCCAGCAGCTTAAGCGGGGGGGAGGCTACGCAGTATTTT. This translates into CASSLSGGEATQYF.

This chain links TRBV5-6 with TRBJ2-6, with unresolved D. Germline V gives CDR1 SGHDT, CDR2 YYEEEE. The CDR3 is 16 amino acids. V was cut by 2 bases and J by 0 bases, with 9 bases left in between. CDR3 sequence (DNA): TGTGCCAGCAGCTTTTCACAGTCCTCTGGGGCCAACGTCCTGACTTTC. Its translation: CASSFSQSSGANVLTF.

The chain is built from TRBV19 and TRBJ1-2; perhaps TRBD1 as D (6 bases). Germline lookup yields CDR1 LNHDA and CDR2 SQIVND (reference sequence). Trimming took off 7 bases at V and 0 bases at J, with 9 bases between the two ends. The CDR3 sequence is 13 residues long. The CDR3 reads CASKQGANYGYTF. The CDR3 nucleotides are TGTGCCAGTAAACAGGGAGCTAACTATGGCTACACCTTC.

The V and J genes are TRBV6-5 and TRBJ2-7; 10 nucleotides agree with TRBD1. The germline V gene encodes CDR1 MNHEY and CDR2 SVGAGI. This CDR3 is built from 15 residues. Trimming removed 0 bases from V and 3 bases from J; junction bases left unmatched: 2. CDR3 region: CASSYSGTGVYEQYF. For the CDR3, the DNA is TGTGCCAGCAGTTACTCAGGGACAGGGGTCTACGAGCAGTACTTC.

The chain uses TRBV5-4 and TRBJ1-6; 7 nucleotides align to TRBD1. The V gene end was trimmed by 4 bases and the J gene end by 6 bases; junction bases not matched to a gene: 7. CDR3 length: 15 amino acids. Per the germline V gene, CDR1 is SGHNT and CDR2 is YYREEE (reference sequence). The CDR3 here is CASSPRGQSNSPLHF. The CDR3, as DNA: TGTGCCAGCAGCCCCCGGGGACAGTCTAATTCACCCCTCCACTTT.

Written as DNA, the CDR3 is TGTGCCAGCAGTGGAACAGGGGTCGCTTTCTTT. Its protein is CASSGTGVAFF. The V call is TRBV25-1, the J call TRBJ1-1, with 7 bases fitting TRBD1. Germline V gene lookup returns CDR1 MGHDK and CDR2 SYGVNS. V shed 4 bases and J 11 bases; nucleotides not matched to a gene: 4. The CDR3 is made up of 11 amino acids.

The rearrangement joins TRBV6-5 to TRBJ2-3; TRBD1 matches 10 bases. The CDR3 runs 15 residues. Per germline, CDR1 MNHEY and CDR2 SVGAGI. V shed 2 bases, J shed 2 bases, and the junction held 1 base outside the gene matches. CDR3 DNA: TGTGCCAGCAGTTACGGGACAGGGGCCACAGATACGCAGTATTTT. Protein sequence: CASSYGTGATDTQYF.

J is TRBJ1-2 and V is TRBV7-9, with D possibly being TRBD1 (6 bases). The CDR3 is 17 amino acids. Germline V gives CDR1 SEHNR, CDR2 FQNEAQ (reference sequence). The V end lost 3 bases, the J end lost 4 bases, and 21 bases lay between the germline ends. In DNA form, the CDR3 reads TGTGCCAGCAGCTTTCACCGACAGGCGGGTTTGAGCTATGGCTACACCTTC. It codes for CASSFHRQAGLSYGYTF.

The chain uses TRBV10-3 and TRBJ2-2; D gene uncertain. Germline V gives CDR1 ENHRY, CDR2 SYGVKD. This CDR3 is built from 16 residues. The V gene lost 0 bases and the J gene lost 5 bases, with 13 bases spanning the gap. The CDR3 region has the DNA TGTGCCATCAGTGAGTCGCCGAGCGTCGAGACCGGGGAGCTGTTTTTT. Encoded protein: CAISESPSVETGELFF.

A few counts support this clone. The chain carries TRBV7-6 and TRBJ2-6; 9 bases agree with TRBD1. CDR1 is SGHVS, CDR2 FNYEAQ, per germline. Losses at the gene ends were 2 bases for V and 0 bases for J; bases not matched to a gene: 8. This CDR3 spans 19 amino acids. CDR3 sequence: CASSLLLGQGHSGANVLTF. For the CDR3, the DNA is TGTGCCAGCAGCTTACTCCTGGGACAGGGACACTCTGGGGCCAACGTCCTGACTTTC.

V gene TRBV7-9 combines with J gene TRBJ2-5; D may be TRBD1 (5 bases). Germline V CDR1 and CDR2: SEHNR, FQNEAQ (reference sequence). The CDR3 consists of 14 residues. The V end lost 6 bases, the J end lost 0 bases, and 11 bases lay between the germline ends. This CDR3 reads CASRQDQYQETQYF. In nucleotides, the CDR3 is TGTGCCAGCAGACAGGATCAGTACCAAGAGACCCAGTACTTC.

This clone appeared a single time. The chain couples TRBV6-5 to TRBJ2-5; tentatively, D is TRBD1 (6 bases). Germline CDR1 is MNHEY and CDR2 is SVGAGI. Trimming shortened V by 7 bases and J by 0 bases, and 15 bases separated the two germline ends. There are 15 residues in the CDR3. This CDR3 reads CASTADDRHQETQYF. The DNA for the CDR3 is TGTGCCAGCACCGCTGACGACAGGCACCAAGAGACCCAGTACTTC.

The rearrangement links TRBV18 to TRBJ1-3; 8 nucleotides line up with TRBD1. CDR3 size: 16 residues. In germline, CDR1 is KGHSH, CDR2 LQKENI. The trim removed 3 bases at V and 4 bases at J, leaving 8 bases unmatched. The CDR3 DNA reads as TGTGCCAGCTCACCTGGGACAGGCACTTCGGGAAACACCATATATTTT. Its protein is CASSPGTGTSGNTIYF.

The chain uses TRBV5-1 and TRBJ2-7; 9 bases map to TRBD1. The length of the CDR3 is 15 residues. CDR1 and CDR2 from the germline V gene are SGHRS and YFSETQ. J was trimmed by 3 bases and V by 5 bases; bases with no gene match: 9. In nucleotides, the CDR3 is TGCGCCAGCAGGCTGACAGGGGGGCAGAACTACGAGCAGTACTTC. Encoded protein: CASRLTGGQNYEQYF.

This clone appeared a few times. The J gene is TRBJ1-6, the V gene TRBV10-2; 9 bases map to TRBD1. The CDR3 consists of 15 residues. V lost 4 bases, J lost 9 bases, and 7 bases stayed unmatched. Germline CDR1 is WSHSY and CDR2 is SAAADI. The chain's CDR3 is CASSGPGTGPSPLHF. The CDR3 DNA follows: TGCGCCAGCAGTGGACCCGGGACAGGGCCTTCACCCCTCCACTTT.

This chain uses TRBV30 with TRBJ1-3; TRBD1 aligns across 7 bases. Per germline, CDR1 GTSNPN and CDR2 SVGIG (reference sequence). The CDR3 consists of 14 residues. V dropped 2 bases and J dropped 2; count of bases not matched to a gene: 3. The CDR3 DNA reads as TGTGCCTGGAGTAGGGGACAGACTGGAAACACCATATATTTT. Its translation is CAWSRGQTGNTIYF.

The J gene is TRBJ1-1, the V gene TRBV6-1, with TRBD1 matching 7 bases. This CDR3 is built from 17 residues. Germline V gene lookup returns CDR1 MNHNS and CDR2 SASEGT. V was clipped by 4 bases and J by 0 bases; unmatched bases: 11. DNA of the CDR3: TGTGCCAGCAGTGGGACAGGACAAAAGATCATGAACACTGAAGCTTTCTTT. This gives the protein CASSGTGQKIMNTEAFF.

The rearrangement links TRBV2 to TRBJ1-2, with D possibly TRBD1 on 6 matching bases. This CDR3 region has 13 residues. The V and J ends lost 11 bases and 2 bases respectively, with 15 bases between them. Germline V lookup: CDR1 SNHLY, CDR2 FYNNEI. CDR3: CASFGGANYGYTF. Written as DNA, the CDR3 is TGTGCCTCCTTTGGGGGCGCAAACTATGGCTACACCTTC.

The chain carries TRBV6-5 and TRBJ1-3; 7 nucleotides align to TRBD1. The CDR3 totals 15 residues. J lost 4 bases, V lost 6 bases, and 9 bases had no gene match. In germline, CDR1 is MNHEY, CDR2 SVGAGI. DNA for the CDR3: TGTGCCAGCAGGTCGGTGGGGACAGACGGAAACACCATATATTTT. Encoded protein: CASRSVGTDGNTIYF.

This chain joins TRBV5-1 and TRBJ2-5; 8 nucleotides line up with TRBD2. The CDR3 spans 15 residues. Germline CDR1 is SGHRS and CDR2 is YFSETQ. The trim removed 0 bases at V and 5 bases at J, leaving 6 bases unmatched. The CDR3 bases are TGCGCCAGCAGCTTGGTTGGCGGGGGGATGGAGACCCAGTACTTC. This codes for CASSLVGGGMETQYF.

This clone showed up just once. The genes are TRBV27 and TRBJ1-5; TRBD1 aligns across 8 bases. V shed 2 bases, J shed 3 bases, and the junction held 3 bases outside the gene matches. The CDR3 totals 15 residues. Germline CDR1 is MNHEY and CDR2 is SMNVEV (reference sequence). For the CDR3, the DNA is TGTGCCAGCAGTTTAGACAGGGGAATCAATCAGCCCCAGCATTTT. Its translation is CASSLDRGINQPQHF.

V gene TRBV6-9 combines with J gene TRBJ1-5, with 10 positions matching TRBD1. This CDR3 is 16 amino acids long. CDR1 MNHGY and CDR2 SVAAGI come from the germline V gene. After removal of 2 bases from V and 2 bases from J, the junction contained 3 bases not matched to a gene. CDR3 coding DNA: TGTGCCAGCAGTTATCGGACAGGGGGAGGCAATCAGCCCCAGCATTTT. Translation: CASSYRTGGGNQPQHF.

The CDR3 coding sequence is TGTGCCAGCAGCGTAGGGTCCCATCTAGGGACAGGGAAAAATGAAAAACTGTTTTTT. The encoded protein is CASSVGSHLGTGKNEKLFF. V usage is TRBV9 and J usage is TRBJ1-4; 9 bases are a match to TRBD1. CDR1 SGDLS and CDR2 YYNGEE come from the germline V gene. The CDR3 runs 19 residues. Trimming at V came to 0 bases and at J to 5 bases, leaving 14 bases not matched to a gene.

The V and J genes are TRBV10-1 and TRBJ2-7, with 8 nucleotides matching TRBD1. Germline V gives CDR1 WNHNN, CDR2 SYGVQD (reference sequence). Trimming at V came to 3 bases and at J to 3 bases, leaving 7 bases not matched to a gene. This CDR3 is built from 15 residues. CDR3 DNA sequence: TGCGCCAGCAGTGATAAGACAGGGGCAAGCTACGAGCAGTACTTC. It codes for CASSDKTGASYEQYF.

This clone was counted only a few times. CDR3: CASSTEQGWNTEAFF. CDR3 nucleotides: TGTGCCAGCAGCACCGAACAGGGGTGGAACACTGAAGCTTTCTTT. This chain links TRBV7-9 with TRBJ1-1; 7 positions agree with TRBD1. With 5 bases clipped from V and 1 base from J, the junction kept 7 bases outside the gene matches. Germline V gene lookup returns CDR1 SEHNR and CDR2 FQNEAQ (reference sequence). The CDR3 contains 15 residues. Based on the CDR3 plus reference TRBV7-9 and TRBJ1-1, the full variable domain is DTGVSQNPRHKITKRGQNVTFRCDPISEHNRLYWYRQTLGQGPEFLTYFQNEAQLEKSRLLSDRFSAERPKGSFSTLEIQRTEQGDSAMYLCASSTEQGWNTEAFFGQGTRLTVV.

The chain combines TRBV19 with TRBJ1-3, with a weak D call TRBD1 (6 bases). V was shortened by 5 bases and J by 0 bases, with 11 bases between the two germline ends. Germline CDR1 reads LNHDA; CDR2 reads SQIVND (reference sequence). The CDR3 is made up of 15 amino acids. The chain's CDR3 is CASSPGHFSGNTIYF. For the CDR3, the DNA is TGTGCCAGTAGTCCGGGACACTTCTCTGGAAACACCATATATTTT.

This sequence joins TRBV7-9 and TRBJ2-5; weak D call: TRBD1 (6 bases). V was clipped by 3 bases and J by 4 bases, with 12 bases between them. This CDR3 is built from 14 residues. CDR1 is SEHNR, CDR2 FQNEAQ, per germline (reference sequence). The DNA of the CDR3 is TGTGCCAGCAGCTTTCCGGGACAAACAGAGACCCAGTACTTC. Its protein is CASSFPGQTETQYF. The complete variable domain, with remaining parts taken from reference TRBV7-9 and TRBJ2-5, reads DTGVSQNPRHKITKRGQNVTFRCDPISEHNRLYWYRQTLGQGPEFLTYFQNEAQLEKSRLLSDRFSAERPKGSFSTLEIQRTEQGDSAMYLCASSFPGQTETQYFGPGTRLLVL.

The chain uses TRBV19 and TRBJ1-5, with D uncertain. This CDR3 has 13 residues. Germline loops: CDR1 LNHDA, CDR2 SQIVND (reference sequence). Trimming took 3 bases from V and 6 from J, leaving 9 bases between them. The CDR3: CASSIQEGQPQHF. In DNA, the CDR3 is TGTGCCAGTAGTATTCAGGAGGGTCAGCCCCAGCATTTT.

This clone was detected only a few times. The V gene is TRBV30, the J gene TRBJ1-5; the D is unclear. Germline V gives CDR1 GTSNPN, CDR2 SVGIG (reference sequence). V was trimmed by 2 bases and J by 2 bases, leaving 19 bases between them. This CDR3 has 17 amino acids. The CDR3 loop reads CAWSPLAGGDRNQPQHF. The DNA of the CDR3 is TGTGCCTGGAGTCCCCTGGCAGGAGGAGATCGCAATCAGCCCCAGCATTTT.

V is TRBV9 and J is TRBJ2-2, with D unresolved. The CDR3 runs 15 residues. The V gene lost 2 bases and the J gene lost 5 bases, with 13 bases spanning the gap. Germline V gene data show CDR1 as SGDLS and CDR2 as YYNGEE. Here the CDR3 DNA reads TGTGCCAGCAGCGTGGGCTGGGTTGGGACCGGGGAGCTGTTTTTT. Translating gives CASSVGWVGTGELFF.

V usage is TRBV5-4 and J usage is TRBJ2-5; 9 bases line up with TRBD2. V lost 5 bases, J lost 4 bases, and 3 bases stayed unmatched. The CDR3 has 13 amino acids. Germline CDR1 is SGHNT and CDR2 is YYREEE (reference sequence). The CDR3 reads CASRPGLAETQYF. In DNA, the CDR3 is TGTGCCAGCAGACCGGGACTAGCAGAGACCCAGTACTTC. The full variable domain, its missing parts supplied by reference TRBV5-4 and TRBJ2-5, is ETGVTQSPTHLIKTRGQQVTLRCSSQSGHNTVSWYQQALGQGPQFIFQYYREEENGRGNFPPRFSGLQFPNYSSELNVNALELDDSALYLCASRPGLAETQYFGPGTRLLVL.